A selection of T cell receptor beta chains follows, all from one sample in a study of tumor-infiltrating lymphocytes in localized non-small cell lung cancer. Sequencing was performed with immunoSEQ multiplex PCR; in TCRdb, only in-frame clones are kept and a portion is missing. The data hold approximately 9,000 clones, with approximately 84% observed a single time. Source material: uninvolved lung tissue not adjacent to the tumor. The receptors were sampled from a human donor with non-small cell lung cancer. Both conserved end residues are part of each CDR3. The D gene is left open where the match is weak. Size is stated for part of the rows, as once, few or many counts, or as a class when the clone is expanded.

J: TRBJ2-6; size: .; D: .; V: TRBV4-1; CDR3: CASSQGTGANVLTF; DNA: TGCGCCAGCAGTCAAGGGACTGGGGCCAACGTCCTGACTTTC
J: TRBJ1-2; size: .; D: .; V: TRBV27; CDR3: CASWGGWGYTF; DNA: TGTGCCAGCTGGGGAGGGTGGGGCTACACCTTC
J: TRBJ2-7; size: .; D: TRBD2; V: TRBV15; CDR3: CATRPRGGGGRQYEQYF; DNA: TGTGCCACCCGTCCTCGGGGTGGCGGGGGAAGACAATACGAGCAGTACTTC
J: TRBJ1-5; size: .; D: .; V: TRBV5-1; CDR3: CASSLVGIVHSNQPQHF; DNA: TGCGCCAGCAGCTTAGTTGGGATTGTCCATAGCAATCAGCCCCAGCATTTT
J: TRBJ2-5; size: .; D: .; V: TRBV5-4; CDR3: CASSLASGETQYF; DNA: TGTGCCAGCAGCTTGGCAAGTGGGGAGACCCAGTACTTC
J: TRBJ2-7; size: .; D: .; V: TRBV7-2; CDR3: CASSLVEARGSYEQYF; DNA: TGTGCCAGCAGCTTAGTTGAGGCCAGGGGAAGCTACGAGCAGTACTTC
J: TRBJ2-5; size: few; D: .; V: TRBV5-6; CDR3: CASSWGGQTQYF; DNA: TGTGCCAGCAGCTGGGGGGGGCAGACCCAGTACTTC
J: TRBJ2-7; size: .; D: TRBD1; V: TRBV28; CDR3: CASRKTGGYEQYF; DNA: TGTGCCAGCAGGAAGACAGGGGGCTACGAGCAGTACTTC
J: TRBJ2-2; size: .; D: TRBD2; V: TRBV19; CDR3: CASIRSGRAQVGELFF; DNA: TGTGCCAGTATTCGTAGCGGGAGGGCCCAGGTCGGGGAGCTGTTTTTT
J: TRBJ2-3; size: .; D: .; V: TRBV7-8; CDR3: CASSWDPKDTQYF; DNA: TGTGCCAGCAGTTGGGACCCCAAGGATACGCAGTATTTT
J: TRBJ2-3; size: .; D: TRBD2; V: TRBV7-3; CDR3: CASSLTPSGWGGTQYF; DNA: TGTGCCAGCAGCTTAACTCCTAGTGGCTGGGGGGGTACGCAGTATTTT
J: TRBJ2-3; size: .; D: TRBD2; V: TRBV7-3; CDR3: CASSLIVGGGAEGTDTQYF; DNA: TGTGCCAGCAGCTTAATTGTCGGCGGGGGGGCCGAGGGCACAGATACGCAGTATTTT
J: TRBJ2-3; size: .; D: TRBD2; V: TRBV5-1; CDR3: CASSFRTSGFGDTQYF; DNA: TGCGCCAGCAGCTTCAGGACTAGCGGGTTCGGGGATACGCAGTATTTT
J: TRBJ1-5; size: once; D: .; V: TRBV16; CDR3: CASSQSGQANQPQHF; DNA: TGTGCCAGCAGCCAATCGGGCCAGGCAAATCAGCCCCAGCATTTT
J: TRBJ1-3; size: .; D: .; V: TRBV27; CDR3: CASSPSGGNTIYF; DNA: TGTGCCAGCAGTCCTTCGGGGGGAAACACCATATATTTT
J: TRBJ2-1; size: .; D: TRBD2; V: TRBV5-1; CDR3: CASSLRSTSVNEQFF; DNA: TGCGCCAGCAGCTTGCGTAGTACTAGCGTCAATGAGCAGTTCTTC
J: TRBJ1-5; size: .; D: TRBD1; V: TRBV28; CDR3: CASRPWTGRSSNQPQHF; DNA: TGTGCCAGCAGACCCTGGACAGGTAGGAGTAGCAATCAGCCCCAGCATTTT
J: TRBJ2-6; size: .; D: .; V: TRBV27; CDR3: CASSLWVGAVSGANVLTF; DNA: TGTGCCAGCAGTTTATGGGTTGGGGCAGTCTCTGGGGCCAACGTCCTGACTTTC
J: TRBJ2-5; size: .; D: .; V: TRBV7-3; CDR3: CASSLNGGTLGETQYF; DNA: TGTGCCAGCAGCTTAAATGGAGGCACCCTTGGAGAGACCCAGTACTTC
J: TRBJ2-3; size: once; D: .; V: TRBV15; CDR3: CATSSLDAAQYF; DNA: TGTGCCACCAGCAGCCTAGATGCGGCGCAGTATTTT
J: TRBJ1-1; size: .; D: TRBD1; V: TRBV6-1; CDR3: CASSEFGQGKFDEAFF; DNA: TGTGCCAGCAGTGAATTCGGACAGGGGAAGTTTGATGAAGCTTTCTTT
J: TRBJ2-5; size: .; D: .; V: TRBV7-3; CDR3: CASSLSGETQYF; DNA: TGTGCCAGCAGCCTCTCCGGAGAGACCCAGTACTTC
J: TRBJ1-2; size: .; D: TRBD1; V: TRBV5-6; CDR3: CASSRDRGGNGYTF; DNA: TGTGCCAGCAGCAGGGACAGGGGTGGGAATGGCTACACCTTC
J: TRBJ2-3; size: .; D: .; V: TRBV10-1; CDR3: CASSGVGSTDTQYF; DNA: TGCGCCAGCAGTGGGGTCGGGAGCACAGATACGCAGTATTTT
J: TRBJ2-3; size: .; D: .; V: TRBV1; CDR3: CTSSQEHSGGLGGTDTQYF; DNA: TGCACCAGCAGCCAAGAGCATAGCGGGGGGCTTGGGGGCACAGATACGCAGTATTTT
J: TRBJ2-2; size: .; D: .; V: TRBV7-7; CDR3: CASSLDPNTGELFF; DNA: TGTGCCAGCAGCTTGGACCCGAACACCGGGGAGCTGTTTTTT
J: TRBJ2-7; size: .; D: TRBD1; V: TRBV7-2; CDR3: CASSLDRGRYEQYF; DNA: TGTGCCAGCAGCTTAGACAGGGGGCGCTACGAGCAGTACTTC
J: TRBJ2-7; size: .; D: TRBD1; V: TRBV6-1; CDR3: CASNRDRGRYEQYF; DNA: TGTGCCAGCAACCGGGACAGGGGGAGGTACGAGCAGTACTTC
J: TRBJ1-5; size: once; D: .; V: TRBV7-2; CDR3: CASSQTAGAAQPQHF; DNA: TGTGCCAGCAGCCAAACCGCCGGGGCCGCTCAGCCCCAGCATTTT
J: TRBJ1-1; size: .; D: TRBD1; V: TRBV28; CDR3: CATWDRGSSEAFF; DNA: TGTGCCACATGGGACAGGGGGAGTTCTGAAGCTTTCTTT
J: TRBJ1-5; size: .; D: .; V: TRBV9; CDR3: CASSVREPDSNQPQHF; DNA: TGTGCCAGCAGCGTCCGGGAGCCCGATAGCAATCAGCCCCAGCATTTT
J: TRBJ2-5; size: .; D: .; V: TRBV28; CDR3: CASSLGGDEETQYF; DNA: TGTGCCAGCTCCCTAGGGGGGGACGAAGAGACCCAGTACTTC
J: TRBJ2-7; size: .; D: TRBD1; V: TRBV7-2; CDR3: CASSLGRQGALEQYF; DNA: TGTGCCAGCAGCTTAGGTCGGCAGGGGGCGCTCGAGCAGTACTTC
J: TRBJ1-2; size: .; D: .; V: TRBV5-1; CDR3: CASSYLPFFWREHYGYTF; DNA: TGCGCCAGCAGCTACTTACCCTTTTTCTGGCGGGAGCACTATGGCTACACCTTC
J: TRBJ2-7; size: .; D: .; V: TRBV5-1; CDR3: CASSPYETGLYEQYF; DNA: TGCGCCAGCAGCCCGTACGAGACAGGACTTTACGAGCAGTACTTC
J: TRBJ2-3; size: .; D: TRBD2; V: TRBV4-1; CDR3: CASSGRVAGKNTDTQYF; DNA: TGCGCCAGCAGCGGGCGTGTAGCGGGAAAAAACACAGATACGCAGTATTTT
J: TRBJ1-1; size: .; D: .; V: TRBV28; CDR3: CASSRGMRAFF; DNA: TGTGCCAGCAGCCGCGGAATGAGAGCTTTCTTT
J: TRBJ2-3; size: .; D: .; V: TRBV7-3; CDR3: CASSFVGTPTQYF; DNA: TGTGCCAGCAGCTTCGTCGGGACTCCTACGCAGTATTTT
J: TRBJ1-3; size: .; D: .; V: TRBV2; CDR3: CASSAVNSGNTIYF; DNA: TGTGCCAGCAGTGCGGTCAACTCTGGAAACACCATATATTTT
J: TRBJ1-2; size: .; D: .; V: TRBV11-1; CDR3: CASRPGTAVDGYTF; DNA: TGTGCCAGCAGGCCCGGGACCGCCGTTGATGGCTACACCTTC
J: TRBJ1-1; size: .; D: TRBD1; V: TRBV5-1; CDR3: CASSLKGIGTAPMNTEAFF; DNA: TGCGCCAGCAGCTTAAAAGGGATCGGGACAGCCCCTATGAACACTGAAGCTTTCTTT
J: TRBJ2-5; size: few; D: .; V: TRBV18; CDR3: CASSPPHGQETQYF; DNA: TGTGCCAGCTCACCACCCCATGGGCAAGAGACCCAGTACTTC
J: TRBJ1-2; size: .; D: .; V: TRBV7-8; CDR3: CASSKDPNYGYTF; DNA: TGTGCCAGCAGCAAGGACCCGAACTATGGCTACACCTTC
J: TRBJ1-5; size: .; D: .; V: TRBV7-2; CDR3: CASSLAAGEEQPQHF; DNA: TGTGCCAGCAGCTTAGCAGCCGGGGAGGAGCAGCCCCAGCATTTT
J: TRBJ1-1; size: .; D: .; V: TRBV11-1; CDR3: CASSFSGTEAFF; DNA: TGTGCCAGCAGCTTTTCTGGAACTGAAGCTTTCTTT
J: TRBJ2-5; size: .; D: .; V: TRBV30; CDR3: CAWSGQETQYF; DNA: TGTGCCTGGAGCGGCCAAGAGACCCAGTACTTC
J: TRBJ1-6; size: .; D: .; V: TRBV5-6; CDR3: CASSLMADSPLHF; DNA: TGTGCCAGCAGCTTGATGGCGGATTCACCCCTCCACTTT
J: TRBJ1-2; size: .; D: .; V: TRBV10-3; CDR3: CAISKGNNYGYTF; DNA: TGTGCCATCAGTAAAGGGAATAACTATGGCTACACCTTC
J: TRBJ2-3; size: .; D: .; V: TRBV4-1; CDR3: CASSTKIFISTDTQYF; DNA: TGCGCCAGCAGCACCAAGATATTCATTAGCACAGATACGCAGTATTTT
J: TRBJ2-2; size: .; D: .; V: TRBV4-3; CDR3: CASSQDGAGSMGGELFF; DNA: TGCGCCAGCAGCCAAGATGGGGCAGGGAGTATGGGCGGGGAGCTGTTTTTT
J: TRBJ2-5; size: .; D: TRBD2; V: TRBV27; CDR3: CASSGGGALRETQYF; DNA: TGTGCCAGCAGCGGCGGGGGGGCCCTTCGAGAGACCCAGTACTTC
J: TRBJ2-2; size: .; D: .; V: TRBV29-1; CDR3: CSGERGAGDTGELFF; DNA: TGCAGCGGGGAAAGGGGGGCAGGAGATACCGGGGAGCTGTTTTTT
J: TRBJ2-3; size: .; D: .; V: TRBV27; CDR3: CASSSRDSKRTDTQYF; DNA: TGTGCCAGCAGTTCCCGGGACTCAAAACGCACAGATACGCAGTATTTT
J: TRBJ1-3; size: .; D: .; V: TRBV7-9; CDR3: CASSPKEKNGNTIYF; DNA: TGTGCCAGCAGCCCAAAAGAGAAAAATGGAAACACCATATATTTT